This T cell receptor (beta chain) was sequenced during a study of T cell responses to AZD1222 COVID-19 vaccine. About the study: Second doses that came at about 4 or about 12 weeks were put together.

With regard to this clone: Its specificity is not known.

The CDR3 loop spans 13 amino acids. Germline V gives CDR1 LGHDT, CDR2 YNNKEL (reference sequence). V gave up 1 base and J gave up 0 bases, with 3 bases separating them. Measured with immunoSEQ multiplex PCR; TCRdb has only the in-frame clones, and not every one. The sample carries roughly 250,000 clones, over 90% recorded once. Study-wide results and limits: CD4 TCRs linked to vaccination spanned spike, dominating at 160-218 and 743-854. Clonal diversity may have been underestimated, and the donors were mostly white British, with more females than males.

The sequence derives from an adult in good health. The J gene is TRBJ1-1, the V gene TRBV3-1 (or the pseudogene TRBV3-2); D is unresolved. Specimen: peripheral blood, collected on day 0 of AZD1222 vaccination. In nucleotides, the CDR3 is TGTGCCAGCAGCCAAGTCGTGAACACTGAAGCTTTCTTT. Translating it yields CASSQVVNTEAFF.